This T cell receptor (beta chain) derives from a study of T-cell memory formation after mild COVID-19. Whole-study context: Among the donors, TCR clusters were largely specific to each donor.

With respect to this clonotype: Antigen specificity is unknown.

This CDR3 is 14 amino acids long. Trimming left V 2 bases short and J 4 bases short, with 10 bases between. Per the germline V gene, CDR1 is MNHNY and CDR2 is SVGAGI (reference sequence). Study findings and constraints: Balance between CD4 and CD8 was seen in clones contracting day 15 to 85, and a CD4+ lean was seen in later expanders.

TCRdb passed the 5' RACE reads through MiXCR, listing each CDR3 protein once. The sample consists of fewer than 450,000 distinct CDR3 sequences, around a fifth of them appearing once. The specimen sequenced was PBMCs or a T cell subset sorted from them (not recorded which). The clonotype comes from an adult woman who had mild COVID-19 (a few samples of this study predate the infection). Cell type and time point are not known. V is TRBV6-6 and J is TRBJ2-3; D may be TRBD2 (6 bases). The CDR3 here is CASSYGRLADTQYF. DNA for the CDR3: TGTGCCAGCAGTTACGGGAGGTTGGCAGATACGCAGTATTTT.